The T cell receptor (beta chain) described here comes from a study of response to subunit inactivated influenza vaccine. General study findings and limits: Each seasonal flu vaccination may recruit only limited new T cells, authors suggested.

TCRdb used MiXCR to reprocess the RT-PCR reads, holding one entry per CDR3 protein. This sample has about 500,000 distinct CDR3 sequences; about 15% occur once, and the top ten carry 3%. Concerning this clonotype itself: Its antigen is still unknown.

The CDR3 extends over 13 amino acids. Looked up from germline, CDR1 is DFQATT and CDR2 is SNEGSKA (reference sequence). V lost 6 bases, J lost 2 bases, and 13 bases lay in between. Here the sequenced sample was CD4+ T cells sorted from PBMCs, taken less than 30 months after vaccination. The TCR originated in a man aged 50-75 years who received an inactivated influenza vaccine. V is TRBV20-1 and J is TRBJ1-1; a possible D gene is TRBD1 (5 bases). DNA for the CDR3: TGCAGTGCCCAGAGGGGCAGTAACACTGAAGCTTTCTTT. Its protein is CSAQRGSNTEAFF.